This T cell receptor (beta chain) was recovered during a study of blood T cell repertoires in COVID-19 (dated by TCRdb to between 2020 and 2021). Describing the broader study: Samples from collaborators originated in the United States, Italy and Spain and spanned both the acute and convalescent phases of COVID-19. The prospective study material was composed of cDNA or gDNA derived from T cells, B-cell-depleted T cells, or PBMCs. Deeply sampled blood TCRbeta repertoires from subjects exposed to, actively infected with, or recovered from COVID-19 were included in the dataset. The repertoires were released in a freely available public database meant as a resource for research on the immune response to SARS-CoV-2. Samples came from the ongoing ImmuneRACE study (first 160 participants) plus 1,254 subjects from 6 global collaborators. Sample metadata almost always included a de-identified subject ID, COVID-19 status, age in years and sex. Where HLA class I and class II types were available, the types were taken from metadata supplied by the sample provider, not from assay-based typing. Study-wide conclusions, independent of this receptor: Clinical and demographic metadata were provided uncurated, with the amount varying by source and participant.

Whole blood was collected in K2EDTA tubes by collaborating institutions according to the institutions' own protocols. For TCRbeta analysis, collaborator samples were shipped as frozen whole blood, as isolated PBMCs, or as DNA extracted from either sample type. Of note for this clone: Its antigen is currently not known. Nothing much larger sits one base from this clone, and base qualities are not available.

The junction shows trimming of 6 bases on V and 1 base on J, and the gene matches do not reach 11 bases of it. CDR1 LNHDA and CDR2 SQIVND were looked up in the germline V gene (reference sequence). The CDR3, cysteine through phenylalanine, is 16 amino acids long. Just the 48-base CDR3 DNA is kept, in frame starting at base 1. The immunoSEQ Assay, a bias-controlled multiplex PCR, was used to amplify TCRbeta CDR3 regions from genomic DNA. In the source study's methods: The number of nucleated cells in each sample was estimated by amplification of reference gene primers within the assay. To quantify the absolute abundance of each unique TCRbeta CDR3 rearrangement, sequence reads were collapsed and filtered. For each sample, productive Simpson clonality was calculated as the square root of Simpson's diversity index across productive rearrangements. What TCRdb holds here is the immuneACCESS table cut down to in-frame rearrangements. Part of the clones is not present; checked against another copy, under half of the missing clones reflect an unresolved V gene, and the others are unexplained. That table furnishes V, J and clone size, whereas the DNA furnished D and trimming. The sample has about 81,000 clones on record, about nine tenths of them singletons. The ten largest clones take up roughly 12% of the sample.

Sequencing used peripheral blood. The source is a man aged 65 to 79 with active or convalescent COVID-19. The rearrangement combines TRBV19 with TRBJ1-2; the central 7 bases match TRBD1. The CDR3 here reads CASSPWDRKSNYGYTF. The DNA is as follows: TGTGCCAGTAGCCCCTGGGACAGAAAGAGTAACTATGGCTACACCTTC.